Each of the 20 T cell receptor beta chains below was sequenced from the same sample in a study of blood T cell repertoires in COVID-19. Data came from immunoSEQ multiplex PCR; TCRdb stores just in-frame clones and leaves some out. The sample includes about 210,000 clones, roughly 84% of them seen just once. Sample: PBMCs or T cells enriched from blood (not recorded which). These TCRs come from a man younger than 45 in a cohort exposed to, infected with or recovered from COVID-19 (not recorded which).

The gene calls are TRBV7-9 and TRBJ1-5, with D hard to call. The V and J ends lost 4 bases and 16 bases respectively, with 14 bases between them. CDR1 is SEHNR and CDR2 is FQNEAQ in the germline V gene (reference sequence). The length of the CDR3 is 11 residues. The CDR3 DNA reads TGTGCCAGCAGCTCAGGAACAGATGAACATTTT. Amino acids: CASSSGTDEHF.

The rearrangement joins TRBV10-3 to TRBJ1-2, with 8 bases fitting TRBD1. The CDR3 is 14 residues long. Unmatched junction bases numbered 11, after V lost 6 bases and J lost 8 bases. Germline CDR1 and CDR2: ENHRY and SYGVKD. CDR3 amino acids: CAISKGDRGRGYTF. The CDR3 DNA sequence: TGTGCCATCAGCAAAGGTGACAGGGGACGGGGCTACACCTTC.

V gene TRBV2 combines with J gene TRBJ2-5; TRBD1 aligns across 8 bases. Losses at the gene ends were 7 bases for V and 5 bases for J; bases not matched to a gene: 3. Germline CDR1 reads SNHLY; CDR2 reads FYNNEI. The CDR3 runs to 12 residues. The CDR3 here is CASKDRVETQYF. In DNA, the CDR3 is TGTGCCAGCAAGGACAGGGTGGAGACCCAGTACTTC.

This rearrangement joins TRBV28 to TRBJ1-2; the match to TRBD1 covers 9 bases. Losses at the gene ends were 9 bases for V and 4 bases for J; bases not matched to a gene: 9. Germline CDR1 and CDR2: MDHEN and SYDVKM. This CDR3 has 14 residues. The chain's CDR3 is CASQTGGQSYGYTF. The CDR3, as DNA: TGTGCCAGTCAAACAGGGGGCCAGAGCTATGGCTACACCTTC.

The chain joins TRBV11-1 to TRBJ2-2; the match to TRBD2 covers 9 bases. Trimming took 6 bases from V and 7 from J; bases not matched to a gene: 12. The CDR3 is 16 residues long. Per the germline V gene, CDR1 is SGHAT and CDR2 is FQDESV (reference sequence). CDR3 bases: TGTGCCAGCAGTCCCGGGGATAGCGGGAGAGGCGGGGAGCTGTTTTTT. This codes for CASSPGDSGRGGELFF.

The chain is built from TRBV4-1 and TRBJ1-3; D gene unclear. Germline CDR1 MGHRA, CDR2 YSYEKL. V lost 4 bases and J 6 bases, leaving 13 bases between the germline ends. The CDR3 sequence is 14 residues long. The chain's CDR3 is CASSPDTASNTIYF. CDR3 nucleotide sequence: TGCGCCAGCAGCCCAGACACCGCGTCAAACACCATATATTTT.

The J gene is TRBJ2-1, the V gene TRBV28, with a tentative D call TRBD1 (6 bases). Germline V gene data show CDR1 as MDHEN and CDR2 as SYDVKM. V was trimmed by 5 bases and J by 2 bases, leaving 13 bases between them. The CDR3 loop spans 15 amino acids. CDR3 DNA: TGTGCCAGCAGTATCCTAGGGGGAACCTACAATGAGCAGTTCTTC. Amino acid sequence: CASSILGGTYNEQFF.

J is TRBJ2-2 and V is TRBV14; no firm D call. Trimming took 3 bases from V and 1 from J, leaving 9 bases between them. The CDR3 is made up of 15 amino acids. The germline gives CDR1 SGHDN, CDR2 FVKESK. CDR3 coding DNA: TGTGCCAGCAGCCATCATGACTGGAACACCGGGGAGCTGTTTTTT. This codes for CASSHHDWNTGELFF.

The rearrangement links TRBV2 to TRBJ2-3, with 13 bases that match TRBD2. Germline assignment: CDR1 SNHLY and CDR2 FYNNEI. With 7 bases clipped from V and 6 bases from J, the junction kept 10 bases outside the gene matches. This CDR3 spans 16 amino acids. The CDR3 nucleotides read TGTGCCAGCACCACCCGGACTAGCGGGAGTAGTGATACGCAGTATTTT. Amino acids: CASTTRTSGSSDTQYF. The full variable domain, rest sourced from reference TRBV2 and TRBJ2-3, is EPEVTQTPSHQVTQMGQEVILRCVPISNHLYFYWYRQILGQKVEFLVSFYNNEISEKSEIFDDQFSVERPDGSNFTLKIRSTKLEDSAMYFCASTTRTSGSSDTQYFGPGTRLTVL.

The rearrangement uses TRBV19 and TRBJ1-5, with no clear D. V gave up 2 bases and J gave up 4 bases, with 15 bases separating them. The length of the CDR3 is 16 residues. Per the germline V gene, CDR1 is LNHDA and CDR2 is SQIVND (reference sequence). CDR3 region: CASSITLALENQPQHF. The CDR3 bases are TGTGCCAGTAGTATAACTCTCGCCCTGGAGAATCAGCCCCAGCATTTT. The whole variable domain, filled in from reference TRBV19 and TRBJ1-5, reads DGGITQSPKYLFRKEGQNVTLSCEQNLNHDAMYWYRQDPGQGLRLIYYSQIVNDFQKGDIAEGYSVSREKKESFPLTVTSAQKNPTAFYLCASSITLALENQPQHFGDGTRLSIL.

The gene calls are TRBV5-4 and TRBJ2-4; 7 bases line up with TRBD2. V lost 3 bases to trimming and J lost 2 bases; unmatched junction nucleotides: 2. The CDR3 runs to 14 residues. Germline V gives CDR1 SGHNT, CDR2 YYREEE (reference sequence). The CDR3 region has the DNA TGTGCCAGCAGCTCGAGCGGGACCAAAAACATTCAGTACTTC. Its translation is CASSSSGTKNIQYF.

The V and J genes are TRBV7-9 and TRBJ1-1; D is perhaps TRBD1 (6 bases). Trimming removed 5 bases from V and 3 bases from J, with 13 bases in between. Germline lookup yields CDR1 SEHNR and CDR2 FQNEAQ (reference sequence). The CDR3 extends over 14 amino acids. The CDR3 sequence is CASSTQGGDTEAFF. The CDR3 DNA is TGTGCCAGCAGCACGCAAGGGGGGGACACTGAAGCTTTCTTT.

This chain uses TRBV5-1 with TRBJ2-1; TRBD2 matches 14 bases. Unmatched junction bases numbered 8, after V lost 4 bases and J lost 5 bases. The germline V gene has CDR1 SGHRS and CDR2 YFSETQ. This CDR3 is built from 17 residues. CDR3 sequence: CASSPGTSGSIDNEQFF. Here the CDR3 DNA reads TGCGCCAGCAGCCCCGGGACTAGCGGGAGCATCGACAATGAGCAGTTCTTC.

The chain recombines TRBV9 with TRBJ2-2, with D maybe TRBD2 (5 bases). The germline V gene encodes CDR1 SGDLS and CDR2 YYNGEE. The CDR3 consists of 14 residues. Deletions cut 0 bases from V and 8 bases from J, with 11 bases between. DNA of the CDR3: TGTGCCAGCAGCGTAGTCGGGATAAGTGGGGAGCTGTTTTTT. It yields the protein CASSVVGISGELFF.

This sequence joins TRBV9 and TRBJ2-7; 9 positions agree with TRBD2. CDR1 and CDR2 (germline): SGDLS, YYNGEE. This CDR3 region has 18 residues. The junction had 17 bases not matched to a gene; V was cut back by 4 bases and J by 3 bases. The CDR3 nucleotides read TGTGCCAGCAGCTCCCCGGGTAGCGGGAGAGGTCTTGACTACGAGCAGTACTTC. Translating it yields CASSSPGSGRGLDYEQYF.

The chain joins TRBV2 to TRBJ2-7, with D possibly being TRBD2 (6 bases). The V gene lost 9 bases and the J gene lost 6 bases, with 18 bases spanning the gap. The CDR3 has 13 amino acids. Germline loops: CDR1 SNHLY, CDR2 FYNNEI. The CDR3 DNA reads TGTGCCAGAAGGGACTCCACAAGAGGCGAGCAGTACTTC. Its protein product is CARRDSTRGEQYF.

This clone was detected only once. This chain joins TRBV24-1 and TRBJ2-3, with a weak D call TRBD1 (6 bases). Trimming stripped 9 bases from V and 0 bases from J, with 12 bases between. The germline CDR1 and CDR2 sequences are KGHDR and SFDVKD. The CDR3 runs to 14 residues. The CDR3 DNA follows: TGTGCCACCGAACAGGGTAGTAGCACAGATACGCAGTATTTT. It translates to CATEQGSSTDTQYF.

The chain employs TRBV13 and TRBJ2-5; 7 nucleotides line up with TRBD2. The V and J ends lost 5 bases and 0 bases, in that order; junction bases with no gene match: 12. Germline-derived CDR1 and CDR2 are PRHDT and FYEKMQ (reference sequence). The length of the CDR3 is 17 residues. CDR3 bases: TGTGCCAGCAGCCCAGGCGGGGGACGGGGGAACCAAGAGACCCAGTACTTC. This encodes CASSPGGGRGNQETQYF. Filled out from reference TRBV13 and TRBJ2-5, the complete variable domain reads AAGVIQSPRHLIKEKRETATLKCYPIPRHDTVYWYQQGPGQDPQFLISFYEKMQSDKGSIPDRFSAQQFSDYHSELNMSSLELGDSALYFCASSPGGGRGNQETQYFGPGTRLLVL.

This clone occurred once. The chain combines TRBV28 with TRBJ2-5, with TRBD2 matching 13 bases. The CDR3 extends over 16 amino acids. Germline V gene lookup returns CDR1 MDHEN and CDR2 SYDVKM. Trimming at V came to 5 bases and at J to 3 bases, leaving 6 bases not matched to a gene. CDR3 coding DNA: TGTGCCAGCAGTCCCCTGGGACTAGCGGGAAAAGAGACCCAGTACTTC. Protein sequence: CASSPLGLAGKETQYF.

This clone was picked up one time. J is TRBJ1-2 and V is TRBV12-3 or TRBV12-4, with 7 bases that match TRBD1. This CDR3 spans 13 amino acids. Losses at the gene ends were 6 bases for V and 4 bases for J; bases not matched to a gene: 5. CDR3 residues: CASRSTGIYGYTF. CDR3 bases: TGTGCCAGCAGGTCGACAGGGATCTATGGCTACACCTTC.